This TCR beta chain was captured by sequencing in a study of blood T cells in healthy people across ages. In its sample, this clonotype was seen many times. V shed 3 bases and J 1 base; nucleotides not matched to a gene: 4. The CDR3 sequence is 15 residues long. CDR1 is SGHRS, CDR2 YFSETQ, per germline. The authors ran a second PCR of about 6 to 11 cycles using a sample-barcoded 5' primer and a J-beta primer mix. TCRdb fed the 5' RACE reads into MiXCR, producing one record per CDR3 protein. Of some 930,000 distinct CDR3 sequences in the sample, just under 30% were seen once. This sample also appeared in a second study, on T cells of mothers and their children. That paper adds: More than 5 children and their three healthy Caucasian mothers were the donors. Every mother produced more than 10 million TCR beta CDR3 reads, whereas every child provided some 3 million. Comparable shaping of TCR recombination output by thymic selection was observed in related and unrelated pairs. Researchers report slightly higher, though non-significant, overlap in related mother-child pairs than in unrelated pairs.

V gene TRBV5-1 combines with J gene TRBJ1-1, with TRBD1 matching over 9 bases. Sample: blood. This receptor was obtained from a woman in her thirties or forties in good health. The CDR3 nucleotides are TGCGCCAGCAGCTGGGGGACAGGGAGGAACACTGAAGCTTTCTTT. It yields the protein CASSWGTGRNTEAFF.